Shown below are 8 T cell receptor beta chains from a single sample sequenced in a study of blood T cell repertoires in COVID-19. The table came from immunoSEQ multiplex PCR; TCRdb's copy has only in-frame clones and leaves some out. The data show about 55,000 clones, 90% seen once. Sample: peripheral blood. All receptors derive from a human donor with active COVID-19. The donor label of this sample is uncertain.

The chain has TRBV14 and TRBJ1-1; D is undetermined. Germline CDR1 and CDR2: SGHDN and FVKESK. This CDR3 spans 15 amino acids. The V end was cut by 1 base, the J end by 0 bases, with 9 bases between. In nucleotides, the CDR3 is TGTGCCAGCAGCCAAGTACTAAGTCTGAACACTGAAGCTTTCTTT. Translating gives CASSQVLSLNTEAFF.

The rearrangement joins TRBV19 to TRBJ2-7, with D maybe TRBD1 (5 bases). CDR3 length equals 13 residues. Germline V lookup: CDR1 LNHDA, CDR2 SQIVND (reference sequence). Trimming shortened V by 6 bases and J by 2 bases, and 11 bases separated the two germline ends. CDR3 DNA sequence: TGTGCCAGTAGCAGAACAGGAGCCTACGAGCAGTACTTC. Protein product: CASSRTGAYEQYF.

V and J are TRBV9 and TRBJ1-4; D might be TRBD1 (5 bases). The CDR3 has 15 amino acids. V gave up 0 bases and J gave up 8 bases, with 14 bases separating them. CDR1 and CDR2 from the germline V gene are SGDLS and YYNGEE. CDR3 loop: CASSVEAGVREKLFF. The CDR3, as DNA: TGTGCCAGCAGCGTAGAAGCGGGGGTTCGAGAAAAACTGTTTTTT.

The rearrangement uses TRBV6-6 and TRBJ1-2; maybe TRBD1 (5 bases). This CDR3 region has 13 residues. Germline lookup yields CDR1 MNHNY and CDR2 SVGAGI (reference sequence). V was trimmed by 5 bases and J by 5 bases, leaving 12 bases between them. CDR3 sequence (DNA): TGTGCCAGCAGTGGGGGGAGCCTTTATGGCTACACCTTC. It is translated as CASSGGSLYGYTF.

The chain employs TRBV27 and TRBJ2-7, with TRBD1 as a possible D gene (7 bases). The germline V gene encodes CDR1 MNHEY and CDR2 SMNVEV (reference sequence). This CDR3 has 14 residues. Trimming removed 6 bases from V and 3 bases from J, with 15 bases in between. The CDR3 sequence: CASRTQGGSYEQYF. For the CDR3, the DNA is TGTGCCAGCAGGACCCAGGGGGGCAGCTACGAGCAGTACTTC.

The chain recombines TRBV7-3 with TRBJ1-3; D possibly corresponds to TRBD1 (6 bases). Per germline, CDR1 SGHTA and CDR2 FQGTGA. This CDR3 has 14 residues. V was trimmed by 3 bases and J by 1 base, leaving 7 bases between them. The CDR3, as DNA: TGTGCCAGCAGCTTCACAGGGTCTGGAAACACCATATATTTT. Translation: CASSFTGSGNTIYF.

The chain links TRBV6-6 to TRBJ1-1, with D possibly matching TRBD1 (5 bases). Trimming shortened V by 2 bases and J by 4 bases, and 14 bases separated the two germline ends. The CDR3 covers 15 residues. Germline assignment: CDR1 MNHNY and CDR2 SVGAGI (reference sequence). The CDR3 sequence: CASSYGTLGGTEAFF. CDR3 sequence (DNA): TGTGCCAGCAGTTACGGGACTCTCGGGGGCACTGAAGCTTTCTTT.

The chain joins TRBV5-1 to TRBJ2-3; TRBD2 matches at 14 bases. Trimming at V came to 3 bases and at J to 4 bases, leaving 4 bases not matched to a gene. This CDR3 is built from 16 residues. Germline V gives CDR1 SGHRS, CDR2 YFSETQ. CDR3 in amino acids: CASSSRTSGRSDTQYF. The CDR3 nucleotides are TGCGCCAGCAGCTCCCGGACTAGCGGGAGGTCAGATACGCAGTATTTT. Variable domain in full (rest from reference TRBV5-1 and TRBJ2-3): KAGVTQTPRYLIKTRGQQVTLSCSPISGHRSVSWYQQTPGQGLQFLFEYFSETQRNKGNFPGRFSGRQFSNSRSEMNVSTLELGDSALYLCASSSRTSGRSDTQYFGPGTRLTVL.